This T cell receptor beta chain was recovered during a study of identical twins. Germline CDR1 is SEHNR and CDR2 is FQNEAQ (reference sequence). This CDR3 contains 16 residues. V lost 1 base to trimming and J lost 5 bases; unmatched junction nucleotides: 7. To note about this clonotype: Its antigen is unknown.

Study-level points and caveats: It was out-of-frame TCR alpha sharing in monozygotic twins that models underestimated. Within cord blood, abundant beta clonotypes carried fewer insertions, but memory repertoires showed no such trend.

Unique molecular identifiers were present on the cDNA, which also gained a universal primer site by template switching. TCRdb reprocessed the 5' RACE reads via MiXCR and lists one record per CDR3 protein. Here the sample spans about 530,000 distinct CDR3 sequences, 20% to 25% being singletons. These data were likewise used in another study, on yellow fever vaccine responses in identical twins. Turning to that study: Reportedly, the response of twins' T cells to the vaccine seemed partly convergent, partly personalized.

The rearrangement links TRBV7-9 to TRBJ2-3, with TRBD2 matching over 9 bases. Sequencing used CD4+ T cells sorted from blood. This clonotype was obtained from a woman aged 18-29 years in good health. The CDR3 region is CASSLGVAGEGDTQYF. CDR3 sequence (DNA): TGTGCCAGCAGCTTAGGGGTAGCGGGAGAGGGAGATACGCAGTATTTT.